This is a list of T cell receptor beta chains from one sample in a study of T cells in localized non-small cell lung cancer. Sequencing used immunoSEQ multiplex PCR; TCRdb keeps in-frame clones, though not all of them. In the table there are about 40,000 clones, roughly 86% of which are singletons. Sample: peripheral blood, taken before any cancer treatment. The receptors originated from a man aged 18 to 49 with stage I lung adenocarcinoma. Both conserved end residues are trimmed from each CDR3. Each record gives: CDR3 length, J gene, clone size, V gene, CDR3 protein. Clone size is stated in some rows and not others, as once, few, many or a class when expanded.

12,TRBJ1-5,NA,TRBV27,ASRRAGRDQPQH
12,TRBJ2-2,NA,TRBV21-1,ASSAQFGTGELF
10,TRBJ1-2,NA,TRBV29-1,SVAMGQGGYT
15,TRBJ2-2,NA,TRBV5-5,ASSYTGTRAVTGELF
12,TRBJ2-1,once,TRBV19,ASSRQGADNEQF
13,TRBJ1-1,NA,TRBV9,ASSGGGRMNTEAF
10,TRBJ1-2,NA,TRBV28,ASSLTGHGYT
12,TRBJ2-1,NA,TRBV4-3,ASSPWTSTDEQF
12,TRBJ2-5,few,TRBV4-2,ASSQGGGQETQY
15,TRBJ2-3,few,TRBV4-1,ASSQTHGGGIAETQY
12,TRBJ1-1,NA,TRBV2,ASSERGGNTEAF
11,TRBJ2-1,NA,TRBV4-3,ASSPGHHNEQF
11,TRBJ1-3,NA,TRBV6-5,ASSYSEGNTIY
12,TRBJ1-2,once,TRBV27,ASSSPSDRAGYT
11,TRBJ1-5,NA,TRBV11-2,ASSFDRAQPQH
11,TRBJ1-5,NA,TRBV7-2,ASSNKQGQPQH
12,TRBJ1-1,NA,TRBV5-6,ASSLQGVYTEAF
13,TRBJ2-3,NA,TRBV14,ASSQDVYSTDTQY
13,TRBJ2-3,NA,TRBV10-3,AISSSGAFTDTQY
15,TRBJ1-1,NA,TRBV29-1,SVEAPRDREWNTEAF
12,TRBJ2-3,NA,TRBV5-1,ASSLEDRRDTQY
15,TRBJ1-2,NA,TRBV19,ASSIAVGQGAYYGYT
10,TRBJ1-1,NA,TRBV30,AWSRMNTEAF
13,TRBJ1-2,NA,TRBV6-5,ASSTWTGTNYGYT
13,TRBJ2-7,NA,TRBV6-5,ASSYFRGRSYEQY
13,TRBJ1-5,NA,TRBV15,ATSRGKGPGQPQH
11,TRBJ2-7,NA,TRBV27,ASSHGQSYEQY
13,TRBJ1-6,once,TRBV7-3,ASRSGSSYNSPLH
14,TRBJ2-2,once,TRBV5-6,ASSELGLGNTGELF
17,TRBJ2-3,NA,TRBV4-1,ASSQDPPGPSGGADTQY
13,TRBJ1-1,NA,TRBV7-3,ASSLTGLMNTEAF
11,TRBJ2-7,NA,TRBV5-4,ASSLGQGDEQY
13,TRBJ1-2,NA,TRBV7-2,ASSLVGQGNYGYT
13,TRBJ1-1,NA,TRBV6-5,ASRGGQGYNTEAF
10,TRBJ1-2,NA,TRBV4-1,ASSMGLDGYT
13,TRBJ2-3,NA,TRBV23-1,ASSQSISSTDTQY
10,TRBJ1-3,NA,TRBV29-1,SVTGGGNTIY
14,TRBJ1-5,NA,TRBV5-6,ASSSQGDYSNQPQH
11,TRBJ1-1,few,TRBV18,ASSSQRNTEAF
13,TRBJ1-2,NA,TRBV5-5,ASSLEVGQHYGYT
15,TRBJ2-3,NA,TRBV5-1,ASSLDRGRGRSDTQY
14,TRBJ1-2,NA,TRBV27,ASSLSSLGGVGGYT
11,TRBJ1-1,once,TRBV2,ASQGYRGLEAF
13,TRBJ1-6,NA,TRBV11-2,ASSSTRGYNSPLH
12,TRBJ1-2,NA,TRBV30,ASDVYRNGYGYT
15,TRBJ2-5,NA,TRBV18,ASSPTKGGGAGETQY
12,TRBJ1-1,NA,TRBV5-6,ASSFRTGKTEAF
11,TRBJ2-1,NA,TRBV7-2,ASSFNPGTYTF
11,TRBJ2-7,NA,TRBV19,ASSPGPVYEQY
12,TRBJ2-3,NA,TRBV7-9,ASSLVILGNTQY
12,TRBJ2-7,NA,TRBV4-3,ASSQDYGDYEQY
12,TRBJ2-7,NA,TRBV5-6,ASSLDSSRSEQY
13,TRBJ2-7,few,TRBV9,ASSVAPGVGYEQY
12,TRBJ2-5,NA,TRBV10-3,AISDSGDQETQY
11,TRBJ1-1,NA,TRBV6-5,ASSPAGRTEAF
12,TRBJ1-1,NA,TRBV5-1,ASTRTGMNTEAF
13,TRBJ2-2,once,TRBV13,ASSFGEVEAGELF
14,TRBJ2-7,NA,TRBV15,ATSRATGGPSYEQY
17,TRBJ1-1,NA,TRBV5-8,ASSLSPGTGRLGNTEAF